The 25 T cell receptor delta chains below all came from one sample that was sequenced in a study of gamma-delta T cells after stem cell transplantation. TCRdb re-called clones from the RT-PCR reads via CATT. This table holds roughly 12,000 delta-chain clones, approximately 38% found once. The sample taken for sequencing was gamma-delta T cells. The receptors stem from a human donor. It is not recorded whose cells these are; they may come from a transplant donor.

This clone appeared a few times. The chain uses TRDV2 and TRDJ3, with 8 bases matching TRDD3. Germline V gene data show CDR1 as GEAIGNYY and CDR2 as EKD. This CDR3 is built from 22 residues. The J segment lost 0 bases and the V segment lost 1 base, leaving 16 bases of the junction unmatched. CDR3 nucleotide sequence: TGTGCCTGTGACACTGGCCTCACGGGGAGGGGGATAAACTCCTGGGACACCCGACAGATGTTTTTC. Its translation: CACDTGLTGRGINSWDTRQMFF.

The chain couples TRDV2 to TRDJ1; TRDD3 aligns across 9 bases. Germline-derived CDR1 and CDR2 are GEAIGNYY and EKD. This CDR3 has 23 amino acids. The J segment lost 0 bases and the V segment lost 2 bases, leaving 27 bases of the junction unmatched. CDR3 bases: TGTGCCTGTGACATACGATTTCCTACGTGGAAGTACTGGGGGAGAGTTTACACCGATAAACTCATCTTT. It codes for CACDIRFPTWKYWGRVYTDKLIF.

Remarks on this clone: A junction end diverges from the germline sequence, so it may reflect a read error. The genes are TRDV3 and TRDJ1, with D tentatively TRDD3 (5 bases). The CDR3 runs 20 residues. CDR1 is TVYSNPD, CDR2 GDNSRS, per germline (reference sequence). CDR3 residues: CAFPLSASVWWISDTDTLIF. In DNA, the CDR3 is TGTGCCTTTCCTTTGAGTGCCAGTGTCTGGTGGATATCAGACACCGATACACTCATCTTT. The full variable domain, its missing parts supplied by reference TRDV3 and TRDJ1, is CDKVTQSSPDQTVASGSEVVLLCTYDTVYSNPDLFWYRIRPDYSFQFVFYGDNSRSEGADFTQGRFSVKHILTQKAFHLVISPVRTEDSATYYCAFPLSASVWWISDTDTLIFGKGTRVTVEP.

Points on this clone: The sample carries other DNA sequences with the same CDR3. The rearrangement joins TRDV1 to TRDJ1; 12 bases map to TRDD3. The germline gives CDR1 TSWWSYY, CDR2 QGS. The CDR3 runs 23 residues. V was pared by 2 bases and J by 2 bases, with 24 bases of the junction left unmatched. Here the CDR3 reads CALGESADSVFLLWGIRTDKLIF. The DNA for the CDR3 is TGTGCTCTTGGGGAATCGGCCGACTCTGTCTTCCTACTCTGGGGGATACGTACCGATAAACTCATCTTT.

The sample holds a few counts of this clone. Given a much more abundant clone one base away, this may be a read error. This chain connects TRDV2 to TRDJ1; D is uncertain. CDR1 GEAIGNYY and CDR2 EKD come from the germline V gene. The CDR3 has 15 amino acids. V was shortened by 4 bases and J by 0 bases, with 14 bases between the two germline ends. CDR3 coding DNA: TGTGCCTGTGAACCGAGCTGTCACGACACCGATAAACTCATCTTT. Protein sequence: CACEPSCHDTDKLIF.

The chain combines TRDV1 with TRDJ1; 8 bases fit TRDD3. The CDR3 has 20 residues. Germline V gives CDR1 TSWWSYY, CDR2 QGS. With V trimmed by 4 bases and J by 0 bases, 19 bases remained unmatched. CDR3 loop: CALGATRDTVGYANTDKLIF. CDR3 in DNA: TGTGCTCTTGGGGCTACCCGTGATACTGTGGGATACGCGAACACCGATAAACTCATCTTT.

Only a few counts were recorded for this clone. The CDR3 protein is CALGDFQPSYHWGMEADKLIF. In DNA, the CDR3 is TGTGCTCTTGGGGACTTCCAGCCTTCCTACCACTGGGGGATGGAGGCCGATAAACTCATCTTT. The rearrangement uses TRDV1 and TRDJ1, with TRDD3 as a possible D gene (10 bases). Germline CDR1 TSWWSYY, CDR2 QGS. Trimming removed 3 bases at V and 3 bases at J, with 32 bases between. The CDR3 totals 21 residues.

On this clone itself: This could be a read error, since a much larger clone is one nucleotide away. This specimen includes other DNA sequences encoding the same CDR3. The genes are TRDV3 and TRDJ1, with D possibly being TRDD2 (6 bases). Trimming stripped 3 bases from V and 2 bases from J, with 13 bases between. Germline CDR1 reads TVYSNPD; CDR2 reads GDNSRS (reference sequence). The length of the CDR3 is 13 residues. This CDR3 reads CAFGGLPTDKLIF. Here the CDR3 DNA reads TGTGCCTTCGGGGGCCTTCCGACCGATAAACTCATCTTT.

This clone was seen a few times. The chain has TRDV1 and TRDJ2, with TRDD3 matching 10 bases. Trimming cost V 1 base and J 1 base; bases outside gene matches: 9. Germline V gives CDR1 TSWWSYY, CDR2 QGS. The CDR3 is 19 amino acids. DNA for the CDR3: TGTGCTCTTGGGGAACCTTGGGTTCTGGGGGATAGTTTGACAGCACAACTCTTCTTT. The encoded protein is CALGEPWVLGDSLTAQLFF.

This clone has just a few counts. The V and J genes are TRDV1 and TRDJ1, with 7 bases that match TRDD3. In germline, CDR1 is TSWWSYY, CDR2 QGS. This CDR3 contains 22 residues. V shed 2 bases and J 9 bases; nucleotides not matched to a gene: 33. CDR3 in DNA: TGTGCTCTTGGGGAAACCTTGGCGGTACGAATCTTACTGGGGATCCCTACCGGTGAACTCATCTTT. Amino acid sequence: CALGETLAVRILLGIPTGELIF.

In the case of this clone: A read error may produce the germline difference seen at one junction end. The chain carries TRDV1 and TRDJ1; 11 nucleotides agree with TRDD3. The CDR3 totals 27 residues. Germline CDR1 and CDR2: TSWWSYY and QGS. CDR3 loop: CALGERAYWGIAAPVKPSFDDTDELIF. The CDR3 bases are TGTGCTCTTGGGGAACGCGCGTACTGGGGGATAGCCGCTCCTGTAAAACCCTCATTTGATGACACCGATGAACTCATCTTT.

This clone was seen just once. CDR3 coding DNA: TGTGCCTGTGACACCGGCGAGGGCGCCGGCTCCTGGGACACCCGACAGATGTTTTTC. It is translated as CACDTGEGAGSWDTRQMFF. This rearrangement joins TRDV2 to TRDJ3; D call uncertain. Per germline, CDR1 GEAIGNYY and CDR2 EKD. Trimming removed 0 bases from V and 0 bases from J, with 14 bases in between. This CDR3 is 19 amino acids long.

The chain uses TRDV1 and TRDJ2; TRDD2 aligns across 8 bases. CDR1 and CDR2 (germline): TSWWSYY, QGS. CDR3 length equals 15 residues. The CDR3 nucleotides are TGTGCCCTTTGGAGCCTTCCTACTTTGACAGCACAACTCTTCTTT. Translated: CALWSLPTLTAQLFF.

This clone was picked up one time. Being one base from a much bigger clone, this may be a read error. The rearrangement joins TRDV1 to TRDJ1; TRDD3 matches at 7 bases. Trimming removed 1 base from V and 1 base from J; junction bases left unmatched: 21. The CDR3 is 21 amino acids. CDR1 is TSWWSYY and CDR2 is QGS in the germline V gene. CDR3 region: CALGEPRGMGSTPVCTDKLIF. The CDR3 DNA reads as TGTGCTCTTGGGGAACCGAGGGGGATGGGGTCAACCCCCGTATGCACCGATAAACTCATCTTT.

This clone has only a few counts. The V gene is TRDV1, the J gene TRDJ1; TRDD3 matches at 8 bases. The germline gives CDR1 TSWWSYY, CDR2 QGS. There are 24 residues in the CDR3. V was pared by 3 bases and J by 2 bases, with 32 bases of the junction left unmatched. The CDR3: CALGEYLPPTLRVGGFQGTDKLIF. DNA for the CDR3: TGTGCTCTTGGGGAGTACCTCCCACCCACCCTTAGAGTTGGGGGATTCCAGGGAACCGATAAACTCATCTTT.

Only a few counts were recorded for this clone. The rearrangement uses TRDV1 and TRDJ3; TRDD3 matches 7 bases. The CDR3 extends over 23 amino acids. Germline loops: CDR1 TSWWSYY, CDR2 QGS. V shed 0 bases, J shed 0 bases, and the junction held 17 bases outside the gene matches. The CDR3, as DNA: TGTGCTCTTGGGGAACTCCTCCCCTGGTGGGGATATCCCTTCTCCTGGGACACCCGACAGATGTTTTTC. Translation gives CALGELLPWWGYPFSWDTRQMFF.

The gene calls are TRDV3 and TRDJ1; TRDD3 aligns across 12 bases. Germline trimming cut 0 bases from V and 6 bases from J; bases unmatched to any gene: 17. The CDR3 is 18 amino acids. CDR1 is TVYSNPD and CDR2 is GDNSRS in the germline V gene (reference sequence). CDR3 sequence (DNA): TGTGCCTTTAGGGGCAAACTGGGGGATACAATATTCTGCAATAAACTCATCTTT. This sequence encodes CAFRGKLGDTIFCNKLIF.

As regards this clone: A read error is possible here, since a much larger clone lies one base away. The V gene is TRDV2, the J gene TRDJ1; 10 bases agree with TRDD3. Germline CDR1 GEAIGNYY, CDR2 EKD. With 0 bases clipped from V and 0 bases from J, the junction kept 15 bases outside the gene matches. The CDR3 is 20 residues long. CDR3 in amino acids: CACDTEPTGGCYSYTDKLIF. CDR3 DNA: TGTGCCTGTGACACCGAGCCGACTGGGGGATGCTACAGTTACACCGATAAACTCATCTTT.

In this sample, this clone turned up a few times. The chain combines TRDV2 with TRDJ3, with 10 bases identical to TRDD3. Germline V gene sequence: CDR1 GEAIGNYY, CDR2 EKD. V dropped 0 bases and J dropped 0; count of bases not matched to a gene: 13. The CDR3 consists of 22 residues. CDR3: CACDTGGYGQVAGSWDTRQMFF. In DNA, the CDR3 is TGTGCCTGTGACACCGGGGGATACGGGCAAGTGGCGGGCTCCTGGGACACCCGACAGATGTTTTTC.

The rearrangement links TRDV2 to TRDJ1; D is perhaps TRDD3 (6 bases). This CDR3 spans 17 amino acids. Germline loops: CDR1 GEAIGNYY, CDR2 EKD. V lost 0 bases and J 0 bases, leaving 16 bases between the germline ends. CDR3 in amino acids: CACDTAGIRVDTDKLIF. The CDR3 bases are TGTGCCTGTGACACCGCGGGGATCAGGGTGGACACCGATAAACTCATCTTT.

The V gene lacks a call, and TRDJ1 is the J gene; the table gives TRDD3 as D, unverified against the DNA. The CDR3 runs 24 residues. This CDR3 is CAILLERGDVTNGWGIREDGKLIF. The CDR3, as DNA: TGTGCTATTCTATTGGAGAGGGGTGACGTGACCAACGGGTGGGGGATACGCGAGGACGGTAAACTCATCTTT.

With regard to this clone: Possible read error: a much larger clone is one base away. This rearrangement joins TRDV2 to TRDJ1; D is possibly TRDD2 or TRDD3 (8 bases each). Trimming shortened V by 4 bases and J by 1 base, and 27 bases separated the two germline ends. Germline CDR1 reads GEAIGNYY; CDR2 reads EKD. CDR3 length: 19 residues. CDR3 bases: TGTGCCTGTGAGTCTTCCTACTGGGGGTCACAAAGGGGCACCGATAAACTCATCTTT. Amino acid sequence: CACESSYWGSQRGTDKLIF.

The chain links TRDV2 to TRDJ3, with D possibly TRDD3 on 5 matching bases. From germline, CDR1 is GEAIGNYY and CDR2 EKD. The CDR3 is 16 amino acids. V was pared by 3 bases and J by 22 bases, with 30 bases between. The CDR3 region has the DNA TGTGCCTGTGACTTGGGGAGCTCCTGGGACACCCTCCATATTTTTTTC. Its protein is CACDLGSSWDTLHIFF.

This chain joins TRDV2 and TRDJ3; perhaps TRDD3 as D (6 bases). The V gene lost 4 bases and the J gene lost 2 bases, with 23 bases spanning the gap. This CDR3 spans 20 amino acids. Germline V CDR1 and CDR2: GEAIGNYY, EKD. CDR3 bases: TGTGCCTGTGAACCAATGACACCGGCTGGGGACACCTGGGACACCCGACAGATGTTTTTC. This encodes CACEPMTPAGDTWDTRQMFF.

The chain recombines TRDV1 with TRDJ4; 13 positions match TRDD3. The length of the CDR3 is 23 residues. V dropped 7 bases and J dropped 1; count of bases not matched to a gene: 30. Germline CDR1 and CDR2: TSWWSYY and QGS. As DNA, the CDR3 is TGTGCTCTTGAATGGGAGATCGAGGGGAGCGTACTGGGGGATACGGTGGGGGACAGACCCCTGATCTTT. Translation gives CALEWEIEGSVLGDTVGDRPLIF.